The source of this T cell receptor (beta chain) is a study of OX40 agonist ivuxolimab in advanced cancers. The wider study: Patients were treated with intravenous ivuxolimab, dosed at 0.01 to 10 mg/kg and infused every 2 weeks. Prior anti-PD-1, anti-PD-L1 or anti-CTLA-4 therapy was allowed; less than 45% had some. A mean age of 60 years, range about 20 to 90, was recorded, and roughly 83% were male.

As for this clone: What it binds is unknown.

Notes on the study in general: The study observed clonal expansion of CD4+ and CD8+ blood T cells by week 6 at 0.1 to 3.0 mg/kg.

Produced via immunoSEQ multiplex PCR; TCRdb's table is partial and in-frame only. The table includes tens of thousands of clones, roughly 82% detected once. The CDR3 is 14 amino acids. From germline, CDR1 is SGHVS and CDR2 FQNEAQ. V was cut by 8 bases and J by 7 bases, with 18 bases left in between. The source is an adult with an advanced solid tumor such as melanoma, head and neck, liver or kidney cancer. The J gene is TRBJ2-1, the V gene TRBV7-8, with D maybe TRBD2 (5 bases). The sequenced sample was CD4+ or CD8+ T cells sorted from blood, obtained in a trial of the OX40 agonist ivuxolimab. CDR3 region: CASHEGVSGNEQFF. CDR3 nucleotide sequence: TGTGCCAGCCACGAGGGAGTAAGTGGTAATGAGCAGTTCTTC. Together with reference TRBV7-8 and TRBJ2-1, the CDR3 gives the full variable domain: GAGVSQSPRYKVAKRGQDVALRCDPISGHVSLFWYQQALGQGPEFLTYFQNEAQLDKSGLPSDRFFAERPEGSVSTLKIQRTQQEDSAVYLCASHEGVSGNEQFFGPGTRLTVL.